A selection of T cell receptor beta chains follows, all from one sample in a study of blood T cell repertoires in COVID-19. Repertoires were generated with immunoSEQ multiplex PCR, while TCRdb's copy carries only in-frame clones and drops some. The top ten hold 4.5% to 5% of the sample, which has about 250,000 clones, approximately 86% seen once. The sequencing input was peripheral blood. The receptors originated from a woman aged 80 or over with active or convalescent COVID-19. Both conserved end residues are part of each CDR3. The D gene is left open where the match is weak.

j_gene: TRBJ2-7; v_gene: TRBV7-9; d_gene: TRBD2; CDR3nt: TGTGCCAGCAGCTGGCAACTAGCGGGAGCCTACGAGCAGTACTTC; CDR3aa: CASSWQLAGAYEQYF
j_gene: TRBJ2-1; v_gene: TRBV6-5; d_gene: NA; CDR3nt: TGTGCCAGCATTGGAGGGGTGGCCAGCAATGAGCAGTTCTTC; CDR3aa: CASIGGVASNEQFF
j_gene: TRBJ1-1; v_gene: TRBV11-2; d_gene: NA; CDR3nt: TGTGCCAGCAGCAACTCGGGGAACACTGAAGCTTTCTTT; CDR3aa: CASSNSGNTEAFF
j_gene: TRBJ1-5; v_gene: TRBV5-8; d_gene: NA; CDR3nt: TGTGCCAGCAGCTCCGCGGGGTATCAGCCCCAGCATTTT; CDR3aa: CASSSAGYQPQHF
j_gene: TRBJ2-1; v_gene: TRBV28; d_gene: NA; CDR3nt: TGTGCCAGCAGTTTATCGTACAGGTACAATGAGCAGTTCTTC; CDR3aa: CASSLSYRYNEQFF
j_gene: TRBJ1-1; v_gene: TRBV5-1; d_gene: NA; CDR3nt: TGCGCCAGCTACTCGGGGGTCAACACTGAAGCTTTCTTT; CDR3aa: CASYSGVNTEAFF
j_gene: TRBJ2-4; v_gene: TRBV11-3; d_gene: NA; CDR3nt: TGTGCCAGCAGCCATTGGACAGTGACTAACATTCAGTACTTC; CDR3aa: CASSHWTVTNIQYF
j_gene: TRBJ2-3; v_gene: TRBV5-1; d_gene: NA; CDR3nt: TGCGCCAGCAGCTTGTATCCCGGGGGTGGCACAGATACGCAGTATTTT; CDR3aa: CASSLYPGGGTDTQYF
j_gene: TRBJ2-5; v_gene: TRBV2; d_gene: NA; CDR3nt: TGTGCCAGCAGTGAAGATTCTAGAAGCGGAGAGACCCAGTACTTC; CDR3aa: CASSEDSRSGETQYF
j_gene: TRBJ2-2; v_gene: TRBV24-1; d_gene: TRBD1; CDR3nt: TGTGCCACCGGCCCGGGGACAGGGGGCCCTACGAACACCGGGGAGCTGTTTTTT; CDR3aa: CATGPGTGGPTNTGELFF
j_gene: TRBJ1-1; v_gene: TRBV10-3; d_gene: NA; CDR3nt: TGTGCCATCAGTTCGCCAGGGGTAGTAAGGACTGAAGCTTTCTTT; CDR3aa: CAISSPGVVRTEAFF